The TCR beta chain described here comes from a study of low-dose radiotherapy and immunotherapy resistance in tumors. Described time point: after trial treatment. As to treatment: LDRT plus nivolumab, ipilimumab, low-dose cyclophosphamide and aspirin (RACIN trial). Those eligible were patients bearing advanced solid tumors lacking tumor-infiltrating lymphocytes. Covering alpha and beta chains, TRAV- and TRBV-specific primers were used for the first-strand cDNA. With a V-primer adapter and a constant-region primer, TCRs were amplified for roughly 20 PCR cycles. In vitro transcription served to amplify the mRNA that had been isolated. TCRdb re-derived calls from the reads in MiXCR, one entry per CDR3 protein. Among 95,000 to 100,000 distinct CDR3 sequences listed, around 20% were seen once. With 3 bases removed from V and 4 bases from J, the gap between germline ends came to 13 bases. The CDR3 sequence is 14 residues long. Germline V gene lookup returns CDR1 SGHDT and CDR2 YYEEEE.

The gene calls are TRBV5-6 and TRBJ1-2, with a tentative D call TRBD1 (5 bases). This receptor was obtained from a male donor with prostate cancer. The source was PBMCs, collected after low-dose radiotherapy plus immunotherapy. In DNA, the CDR3 is TGTGCCAGCAGCTGGGGGGACCGTGCCTATGGCTACACCTTC. Its translation: CASSWGDRAYGYTF.